Reported below is one TCR beta chain. The antigen remains unidentified. These data are taken from a study of cytomegalovirus exposure and HLA in healthy donors. Study-wide results and caveats: In a later analysis, CMV-associated beta chains were mostly HLA-associated, it appeared. According to the study, 180 or so TCR beta chains were cytomegalovirus-associated. Diagnosis of cytomegalovirus status made by the classifier reportedly showed high specificity and sensitivity. Researchers reported that a few CMV-associated chains were confirmed in vitro as CMV antigen-specific.

The PCR used 60 Vbeta and 13 Jbeta primers. Libraries were prepared by immunoSEQ multiplex PCR; TCRdb keeps only in-frame clonotypes and omits some of them. The sample consists of 65,000 to 80,000 clones, approximately 72% of them appearing once. Germline CDR1 reads SGDLS; CDR2 reads YYNGEE. The length of the CDR3 is 14 residues. V lost 1 base, J lost 2 bases, and 7 bases lay in between. The material sequenced was PBMCs. The receptor was isolated from a woman aged 40 to 50 in good health and CMV-seropositive. The chain couples TRBV9 to TRBJ1-5; D gene uncertain. CDR3 in amino acids: CASSVSTGNQPQHF. The CDR3, as DNA: TGTGCCAGCAGCGTATCCACAGGCAATCAGCCCCAGCATTTT.